This T cell receptor beta chain was profiled in a study of Graves' ophthalmopathy and Graves' hyperthyroidism. The overall study: Specimen type is peripheral blood, obtained at initial diagnosis before any treatment.

The CDR3 is 14 residues long. Germline V gives CDR1 KGHDR, CDR2 SFDVKD. V was clipped by 5 bases and J by 2 bases; unmatched bases: 4. Many counts were recorded for this clonotype. A read error may be the cause here, since a much bigger clone is one base away. Using RNA transcripts, the TCR beta CDR3 regions were amplified. Second-round multiplex PCR followed a first-round RT-PCR using HTBI primers. Via MiXCR, TCRdb re-called the multiplex PCR reads, giving one row per CDR3 protein. Found here are hundreds of thousands of distinct CDR3 sequences, approximately 21% of them singletons; the top ten hold more than 5.5%.

Sequencing was done on a sample of peripheral blood. This clonotype was obtained from a woman aged 18-35 years with stable Graves' hyperthyroidism. Some clones in this sample may be carry-over from other donors' samples. The chain employs TRBV24-1 and TRBJ1-2; 7 bases fit TRBD1. The CDR3 region is CATSAPGQNYGYTF. CDR3 DNA: TGTGCCACCAGTGCCCCGGGACAGAACTATGGCTACACCTTC.